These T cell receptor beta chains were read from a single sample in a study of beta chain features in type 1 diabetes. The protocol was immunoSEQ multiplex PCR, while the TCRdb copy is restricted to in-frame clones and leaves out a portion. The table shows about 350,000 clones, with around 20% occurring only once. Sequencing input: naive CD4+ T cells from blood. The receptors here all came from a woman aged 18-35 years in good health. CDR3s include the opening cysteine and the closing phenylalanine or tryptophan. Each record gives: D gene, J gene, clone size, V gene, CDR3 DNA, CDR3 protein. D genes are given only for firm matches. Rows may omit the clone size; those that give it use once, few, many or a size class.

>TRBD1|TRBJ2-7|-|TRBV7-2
TGTGCCAGCAGCACATCCGGGACAGGGTTCTACGAGCAGTACTTC
CASSTSGTGFYEQYF
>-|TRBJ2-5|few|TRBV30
TGTGCCTGGAGTGTCGGGATTGCCGGGTCGATTGGGACCCAGTACTTC
CAWSVGIAGSIGTQYF
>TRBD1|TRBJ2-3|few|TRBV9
TGTGCCAGCAGCCCGGGGACAGGCACAGATACGCAGTATTTT
CASSPGTGTDTQYF
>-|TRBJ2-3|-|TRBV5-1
TGCGCCAGCAGCCCAGGAAGCACAGATACGCAGTATTTT
CASSPGSTDTQYF
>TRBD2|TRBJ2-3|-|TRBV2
TGTGCCAGCAGTGCCGCCCAGCGGGGGGCAGATACGCAGTATTTT
CASSAAQRGADTQYF
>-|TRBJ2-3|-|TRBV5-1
TGCGCCAGCAGCTGGGGCGCGGGGTCGAGCACAGATACGCAGTATTTT
CASSWGAGSSTDTQYF
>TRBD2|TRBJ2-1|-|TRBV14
TGTGCCAGCAGCCAAAGACTAGCGCGAACCTCCTCCTACAATGAGCAGTTCTTC
CASSQRLARTSSYNEQFF
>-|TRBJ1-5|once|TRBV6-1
TGTGCCCGCGAAGGTGACACTAATCAGCCCCAGCATTTT
CAREGDTNQPQHF
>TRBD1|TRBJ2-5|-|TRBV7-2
TGTGCCAGCAGCTCGGGACAGGCCCAAGAGACCCAGTACTTC
CASSSGQAQETQYF
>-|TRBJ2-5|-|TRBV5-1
TGCGCCAGCAGCTTGAGCGGACAAGAGACCCAGTACTTC
CASSLSGQETQYF
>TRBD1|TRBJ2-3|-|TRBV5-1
TGCGCCAGCAGCTTGGCCAGAGGGACAGGGGGCACAGATACGCAGTATTTT
CASSLARGTGGTDTQYF
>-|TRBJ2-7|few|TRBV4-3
TGCGCCAGCAGCCAAGATAGGGGCGAGCAGTACTTC
CASSQDRGEQYF
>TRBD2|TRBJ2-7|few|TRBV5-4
TGTGCCAGCAGGTCGGGAGGCCCTTCGAGCTCCTACGAGCAGTACTTC
CASRSGGPSSSYEQYF
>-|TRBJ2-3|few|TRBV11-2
TGTGCCAGCAGCTTAGCTCGACTCGGGTCGTCGCAGTATTTT
CASSLARLGSSQYF
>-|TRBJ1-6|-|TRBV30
TGTGCCTGGAGCGCTACAGCGGGAGATTCACCCCTCCACTTT
CAWSATAGDSPLHF
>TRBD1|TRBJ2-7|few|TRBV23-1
TGCGCCAGCAGTCGACAGGGGGTAGAGTACGAGCAGTACTTC
CASSRQGVEYEQYF
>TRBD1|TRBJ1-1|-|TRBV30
TGTGCCTGGAGCGCACAGGGGAGTTCCACTGAAGCTTTCTTT
CAWSAQGSSTEAFF
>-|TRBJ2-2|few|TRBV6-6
TGTGCCAGCAGTTCCATAGCCCCCGGGGAGCTGTTTTTT
CASSSIAPGELFF
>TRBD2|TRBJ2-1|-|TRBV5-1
TGCGCCAGCAGCTTGGTAGCGGGAGGTCACAATGAGCAGTTCTTC
CASSLVAGGHNEQFF
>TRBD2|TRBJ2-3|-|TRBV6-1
TGTGCCAGCAGGGCGGGGGGAGATACGCAGTATTTT
CASRAGGDTQYF
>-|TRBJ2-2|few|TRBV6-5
TGTGCCAGCAGTTACTCGTATTCGGCCGGGGAGCTGTTTTTT
CASSYSYSAGELFF
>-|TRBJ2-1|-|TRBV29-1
TGCAGCGTTGCTCCTAGCGCCGACAATGAGCAGTTCTTC
CSVAPSADNEQFF
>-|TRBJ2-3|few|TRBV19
TGTGCCATAGTTCAAATCGGATGGGCCCACGGAGGAGATACGCAGTATTTT
CAIVQIGWAHGGDTQYF
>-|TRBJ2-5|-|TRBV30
TGTGCCTGGAGTTCGGGGGGCAAGAAGACCCAGTACTTC
CAWSSGGKKTQYF
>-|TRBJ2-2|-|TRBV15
TGTGCCACCAGCAGAGGAGGGCCCACGACCGGGGAGCTGTTTTTT
CATSRGGPTTGELFF
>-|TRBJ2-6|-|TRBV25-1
TGTGCCAGCGCGTCTTACTCTGGGGCCAACGTCCTGACTTTC
CASASYSGANVLTF
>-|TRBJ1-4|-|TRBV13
TGTGCCAGCAGCTTAACAGGGAGTAATGAAAAACTGTTTTTT
CASSLTGSNEKLFF
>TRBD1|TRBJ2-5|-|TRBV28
TGTGCCAGCAGTTTATGGCGACAGGGCAAAAAGACCCAGTACTTC
CASSLWRQGKKTQYF